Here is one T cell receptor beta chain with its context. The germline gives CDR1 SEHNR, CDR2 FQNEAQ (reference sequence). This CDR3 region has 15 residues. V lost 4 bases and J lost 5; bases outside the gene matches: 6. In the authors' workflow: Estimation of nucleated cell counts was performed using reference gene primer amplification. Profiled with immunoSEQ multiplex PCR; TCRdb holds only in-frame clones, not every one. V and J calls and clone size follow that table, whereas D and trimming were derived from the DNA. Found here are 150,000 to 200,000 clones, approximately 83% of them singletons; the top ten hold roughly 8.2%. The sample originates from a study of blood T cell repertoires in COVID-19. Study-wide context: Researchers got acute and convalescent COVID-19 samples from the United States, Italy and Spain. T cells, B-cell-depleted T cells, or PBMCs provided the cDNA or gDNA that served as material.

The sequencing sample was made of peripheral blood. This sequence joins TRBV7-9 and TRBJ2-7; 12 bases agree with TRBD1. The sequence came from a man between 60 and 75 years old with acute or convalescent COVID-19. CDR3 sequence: CASSSGTGGPNEQYF. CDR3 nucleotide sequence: TGTGCCAGCAGCTCCGGGACAGGGGGCCCCAACGAGCAGTACTTC.